Only a few counts were recorded for the clone carrying this T cell receptor (beta chain). Its specificity is not known. The record originates from a study of early T cells in non-severe SARS-CoV-2 infection. Looking at the study overall: The input, bulk RNA from unsorted whole blood, was sequenced, and chains were unpaired.

Study conclusions and caveats: Anti-spike CD8 responses were favored by VDJdb matching, which missed private and CD4 specificities.

cDNA molecules, individually, were tagged with unique molecular identifiers. Via MiXCR, TCRdb re-called the 5' RACE reads, giving one row per CDR3 protein. The data show about 25,000 distinct CDR3 sequences, with about 4% seen just once and 10% held by the top ten. The sample taken for sequencing was whole blood. This sequence originates from an adult who was a healthcare worker with PCR-confirmed SARS-CoV-2 infection or an uninfected control (not recorded which).

In DNA, the CDR3 is TGTGCCAGCAGCCAAGGGACTATCGTTAACGAGCAGTACTTC. The encoded protein is CASSQGTIVNEQYF. This chain links TRBV3-1 with TRBJ2-7; possibly TRBD2 for D (6 bases). V was clipped by 1 base and J by 5 bases, with 12 bases between them. The CDR3 length is 14 residues. CDR1 is LGHDT and CDR2 is YNNKEL in the germline V gene (reference sequence).